This record concerns one T cell receptor beta chain sequence. Germline CDR1 reads SGHDN; CDR2 reads FVKESK. V lost 3 bases to trimming and J lost 7 bases, with 6 bases between them. The CDR3 spans 11 residues. These data come from a study of blood T cell repertoires in COVID-19. Study overall: T cells, B-cell-depleted T cells, or PBMCs supplied cDNA or gDNA.

Assay used: immunoSEQ multiplex PCR; TCRdb lists only in-frame clones, some missing. The table lists approximately 320,000 clones, roughly 85% of them singletons. The sequence was obtained from a human donor in a cohort sampled during active COVID-19. The sample consisted of peripheral blood. The V gene is TRBV14, the J gene TRBJ1-2; D unclear. As DNA, the CDR3 is TGTGCCAGCAGCCAGGGAGGTGGCTACACCTTC. Encoded protein: CASSQGGGYTF.